Listed below are T cell receptor beta chains from one sample, sequenced in a study of blood T cell repertoires in COVID-19. Profiling relied on immunoSEQ multiplex PCR, and the TCRdb table lists in-frame clones only, not all of them. The repertoire holds about 180,000 clones, with 70% to 90% as singletons. The source material was peripheral blood. These receptors came from a woman under 40 with acute or convalescent COVID-19. Each CDR3 is given with its conserved first and last residue. The order of the fields is D gene, V gene, clone size, J gene, CDR3 protein, CDR3 DNA. The D gene is left open where the match is weak. Some rows mark clone size as missing; the rest say once, few, many or name a class of expanded clone.

d_call: NA
v_call: TRBV27
clone_size: NA
j_call: TRBJ2-1
cdr3_aa: CARQRSEGDNEQFF
cdr3_nt: TGTGCCAGACAACGTAGCGAAGGAGACAATGAGCAGTTCTTC

d_call: NA
v_call: TRBV28
clone_size: NA
j_call: TRBJ1-5
cdr3_aa: CASSLDRTNQPQHF
cdr3_nt: TGTGCCAGCAGCCTGGACAGAACAAATCAGCCCCAGCATTTT

d_call: NA
v_call: TRBV28
clone_size: NA
j_call: TRBJ1-2
cdr3_aa: CASSLALGRAYGYTF
cdr3_nt: TGTGCCAGCAGTTTAGCCCTGGGCCGAGCCTATGGCTACACCTTC

d_call: TRBD1
v_call: TRBV5-1
clone_size: NA
j_call: TRBJ1-2
cdr3_aa: CASRLQGEGYGYTF
cdr3_nt: TGCGCCAGCAGGTTACAGGGGGAAGGGTATGGCTACACCTTC

d_call: NA
v_call: TRBV7-9
clone_size: NA
j_call: TRBJ2-5
cdr3_aa: CASSYLKPQETQYF
cdr3_nt: TGTGCCAGCAGCTACCTAAAACCACAGGAGACCCAGTACTTC

d_call: TRBD2
v_call: TRBV19
clone_size: NA
j_call: TRBJ2-5
cdr3_aa: CASSPGLAGVRETQYF
cdr3_nt: TGTGCCAGTAGTCCGGGACTAGCGGGAGTCCGGGAGACCCAGTACTTC

d_call: NA
v_call: TRBV3-1/TRBV3-2
clone_size: NA
j_call: TRBJ2-3
cdr3_aa: CASMRLGTDTQYF
cdr3_nt: TGTGCCAGCATGCGGCTCGGCACAGATACGCAGTATTTT

d_call: TRBD1
v_call: TRBV6-4
clone_size: NA
j_call: TRBJ2-1
cdr3_aa: CASSGTGTERFF
cdr3_nt: TGTGCCAGCAGTGGGACAGGGACGGAACGGTTCTTC

d_call: NA
v_call: TRBV10-3
clone_size: NA
j_call: TRBJ1-1
cdr3_aa: CAISDGQLNTEAFF
cdr3_nt: TGTGCCATCAGTGATGGGCAACTGAACACTGAAGCTTTCTTT

d_call: NA
v_call: TRBV11-2
clone_size: NA
j_call: TRBJ2-7
cdr3_aa: CASQAGSYEQYF
cdr3_nt: TGTGCCAGCCAAGCTGGCTCCTACGAGCAGTACTTC

d_call: TRBD1
v_call: TRBV2
clone_size: NA
j_call: TRBJ2-2
cdr3_aa: CASSPTGADTGELFF
cdr3_nt: TGTGCCAGCAGCCCCACAGGGGCCGACACCGGGGAGCTGTTTTTT

d_call: NA
v_call: TRBV5-1
clone_size: NA
j_call: TRBJ2-2
cdr3_aa: CASSLWIRELTGELFF
cdr3_nt: TGCGCCAGCAGCTTGTGGATCAGGGAACTCACCGGGGAGCTGTTTTTT

d_call: NA
v_call: TRBV11-1
clone_size: NA
j_call: TRBJ2-7
cdr3_aa: CASSHQERAYEQYF
cdr3_nt: TGTGCCAGCAGCCACCAAGAGCGGGCGTACGAGCAGTACTTC

d_call: TRBD1
v_call: TRBV29-1
clone_size: NA
j_call: TRBJ1-1
cdr3_aa: CSVGDAGGELKAFF
cdr3_nt: TGCAGCGTTGGTGATGCAGGGGGCGAGTTGAAAGCTTTCTTT

d_call: NA
v_call: TRBV10-3
clone_size: NA
j_call: TRBJ2-7
cdr3_aa: CAVKIGPEQYF
cdr3_nt: TGTGCCGTCAAAATCGGTCCCGAGCAGTACTTC

d_call: NA
v_call: TRBV6-5
clone_size: NA
j_call: TRBJ2-3
cdr3_aa: CASQGTPRTDTQYF
cdr3_nt: TGTGCCAGCCAGGGTACCCCCCGCACAGATACGCAGTATTTT

d_call: TRBD2
v_call: TRBV14
clone_size: NA
j_call: TRBJ2-5
cdr3_aa: CASSYLAGEGTQYF
cdr3_nt: TGTGCCAGCAGTTATTTAGCGGGAGAGGGGACCCAGTACTTC

d_call: TRBD2
v_call: TRBV4-2
clone_size: NA
j_call: TRBJ2-2
cdr3_aa: CASSQGLPGGPWNGELFF
cdr3_nt: TGTGCCAGCAGCCAAGGGTTACCGGGAGGGCCGTGGAACGGGGAGCTGTTTTTT

d_call: TRBD2
v_call: TRBV7-6
clone_size: NA
j_call: TRBJ2-7
cdr3_aa: CASSSSGEAFNEQYF
cdr3_nt: TGTGCCAGCAGCTCAAGCGGGGAGGCTTTCAACGAGCAGTACTTC

d_call: TRBD1
v_call: TRBV2
clone_size: NA
j_call: TRBJ1-2
cdr3_aa: CASSPTGGGGYTF
cdr3_nt: TGTGCCAGCAGCCCGACAGGGGGGGGTGGCTACACCTTC

d_call: NA
v_call: TRBV11-2
clone_size: NA
j_call: TRBJ2-1
cdr3_aa: CASSPAGWTANNEQFF
cdr3_nt: TGTGCCAGCAGCCCTGCGGGCTGGACAGCCAACAATGAGCAGTTCTTC

d_call: NA
v_call: TRBV28
clone_size: NA
j_call: TRBJ2-3
cdr3_aa: CASSLMTSTDTQYF
cdr3_nt: TGTGCCAGCAGTCTCATGACTAGCACAGATACGCAGTATTTT

d_call: NA
v_call: TRBV5-6
clone_size: NA
j_call: TRBJ2-7
cdr3_aa: CASSLGRRVEQYF
cdr3_nt: TGTGCCAGCAGCTTAGGGAGGAGAGTCGAGCAGTACTTC

d_call: TRBD1
v_call: TRBV5-1
clone_size: NA
j_call: TRBJ1-2
cdr3_aa: CASSPRLPGGSNYGYTF
cdr3_nt: TGCGCCAGCAGCCCCCGTCTCCCAGGGGGCAGTAACTATGGCTACACCTTC

d_call: NA
v_call: TRBV10-1
clone_size: NA
j_call: TRBJ2-7
cdr3_aa: CASRDSATYEQYF
cdr3_nt: TGCGCCAGCCGGGACTCAGCCACCTACGAGCAGTACTTC

d_call: NA
v_call: TRBV11-3
clone_size: NA
j_call: TRBJ2-3
cdr3_aa: CASSLVRDTDTQYF
cdr3_nt: TGTGCCAGCAGCTTAGTACGGGACACAGATACGCAGTATTTT

d_call: NA
v_call: TRBV5-1
clone_size: few
j_call: TRBJ2-7
cdr3_aa: CASSLEPSGEQYF
cdr3_nt: TGCGCCAGCAGCTTGGAACCCTCGGGCGAGCAGTACTTC

d_call: TRBD2
v_call: TRBV9
clone_size: NA
j_call: TRBJ2-5
cdr3_aa: CASSSGTSAIQETQYF
cdr3_nt: TGTGCCAGCAGTTCGGGGACTAGCGCAATACAAGAGACCCAGTACTTC

d_call: NA
v_call: TRBV28
clone_size: NA
j_call: TRBJ2-1
cdr3_aa: CASTGGSREQFF
cdr3_nt: TGTGCCAGCACCGGGGGTAGCCGGGAGCAGTTCTTC

d_call: NA
v_call: TRBV5-8
clone_size: few
j_call: TRBJ1-4
cdr3_aa: CASSLDGEKLFF
cdr3_nt: TGTGCCAGCAGCTTGGACGGGGAAAAACTGTTTTTT

d_call: NA
v_call: TRBV7-9
clone_size: once
j_call: TRBJ2-7
cdr3_aa: CASSPPANYEQYF
cdr3_nt: TGTGCCAGCAGCCCCCCCGCGAACTACGAGCAGTACTTC

d_call: TRBD1
v_call: TRBV29-1
clone_size: NA
j_call: TRBJ2-7
cdr3_aa: CSGRQGTSYEQYF
cdr3_nt: TGCAGCGGAAGACAGGGGACCTCCTACGAGCAGTACTTC

d_call: NA
v_call: TRBV6-5
clone_size: NA
j_call: TRBJ1-1
cdr3_aa: CASSRMNGVEAFF
cdr3_nt: TGTGCCAGCAGTCGCATGAACGGGGTTGAAGCTTTCTTT

d_call: TRBD2
v_call: TRBV5-1
clone_size: NA
j_call: TRBJ2-7
cdr3_aa: CASSPLAGGLPKSSYEQYF
cdr3_nt: TGCGCCAGCAGCCCCCTAGCGGGAGGGCTTCCTAAAAGCTCCTACGAGCAGTACTTC

d_call: TRBD1
v_call: TRBV5-6
clone_size: once
j_call: TRBJ1-6
cdr3_aa: CASSLGQGGSPLHF
cdr3_nt: TGTGCCAGCAGCTTAGGACAGGGTGGTTCACCCCTCCACTTT

d_call: TRBD1
v_call: TRBV28
clone_size: NA
j_call: TRBJ1-2
cdr3_aa: CASNGQGRGYTF
cdr3_nt: TGTGCCAGCAACGGACAGGGCCGGGGCTACACCTTC

d_call: TRBD1
v_call: TRBV28
clone_size: NA
j_call: TRBJ1-2
cdr3_aa: CASSLTGVGGGYTF
cdr3_nt: TGTGCCAGCAGCCTGACAGGGGTTGGGGGTGGCTACACCTTC